This TCR beta chain derives from a study of T-cell reconstitution after alpha-beta-depleted transplantation in children. The CDR3 is made up of 16 amino acids. Trimming removed 6 bases from V and 4 bases from J, with 21 bases in between. Per the germline V gene, CDR1 is WSHSY and CDR2 is SAAADI. This clonotype has a handful of counts. Library preparation (for TCRbeta) was performed with unique molecular identifiers. TCRdb reprocessed the PCR reads with MiXCR, giving one entry per CDR3 protein. The table includes approximately 290,000 distinct CDR3 sequences, 11% detected once. The origin of this receptor is a male patient between 2 and 15 years old who had a stem cell transplant for chronic granulomatous disease, so the T cells may come from the graft donor. The specimen comprised peripheral blood, sampled 180 days after TCRalphabeta/CD19-depleted stem cell transplant. The chain employs TRBV10-2 and TRBJ1-1, with unresolved D. CDR3 sequence: CASRGFFLPPGTEAFF. Written as DNA, the CDR3 is TGCGCCAGCAGAGGGTTCTTTTTACCGCCCGGCACTGAAGCTTTCTTT.